The rows below give T cell receptor beta chains drawn from one sample of a study of T-cell reconstitution after alpha-beta-depleted transplantation in children. TCRdb processed the PCR reads anew with MiXCR; each CDR3 protein has one entry. The table records 100,000 to 130,000 distinct CDR3 sequences, approximately 6.4% of them present only once. The material sequenced was PBMCs, mostly from graft donor cells, taken 360 days after TCRalphabeta/CD19-depleted stem cell transplant. Every receptor here comes from a male patient between 2 and 10 years old who had a stem cell transplant for acute lymphoblastic leukemia, so the T cells may come from the graft donor. The CDR3 runs from the conserved cysteine through the conserved F or W. The D gene is left open where the match is weak. Only part of the rows carry a size: once, few, many, or a class if the clone is expanded.

j_gene,d_gene,abundance,v_gene,CDR3nt,CDR3aa
TRBJ2-4,TRBD1,-,TRBV28,TGTGCCAGCAGTGGAAGGACAGGGGGGGCCAAAAACATTCAGTACTTC,CASSGRTGGAKNIQYF
TRBJ1-4,-,many,TRBV5-5,TGTGCCAGCAGCCCCCCCGACAACTCCCGCACACGACTGTTTTTT,CASSPPDNSRTRLFF
TRBJ1-5,TRBD1,many,TRBV6-5,TGTGCCAGCAGTCGGGACAGGGGGCCACAGCCCCAGCATTTT,CASSRDRGPQPQHF
TRBJ2-4,TRBD1,few,TRBV4-1,TGCGCCAGCAGCCCCCCCAAAGCCAGGGGGAACATTCAGTACTTC,CASSPPKARGNIQYF
TRBJ2-5,-,many,TRBV12-3/TRBV12-4,TGTGCCAGCAGTGCCGATGGGGGCGAGACCCAGTACTTC,CASSADGGETQYF
TRBJ1-1,TRBD1,-,TRBV7-2,TGTGCCAGCAGCCCAACAGGGGTCTTGAACACTGAAGCTTTCTTT,CASSPTGVLNTEAFF
TRBJ2-7,-,-,TRBV30,TGTGCCTGGAGTCTGGCCGGGACCGAACTCTACGAGCAGTACTTC,CAWSLAGTELYEQYF
TRBJ1-1,-,-,TRBV7-9,TGTGCCAGCAGCCGATCGGGGACTGAAGCTTTCTTT,CASSRSGTEAFF
TRBJ2-1,-,many,TRBV10-2,TGCGCCAGCATGGCGGTGGGAGGAAAAAATGAGCAGTTCTTC,CASMAVGGKNEQFF
TRBJ2-5,-,many,TRBV24-1,TGTGCCACCAGTGAAGGCTACCGAATTCAAGAGACCCAGTACTTC,CATSEGYRIQETQYF
TRBJ2-7,-,many,TRBV2,TGTGCCAGCAGTGAGGGAAACGGCTCCTACGAGCAGTACTTC,CASSEGNGSYEQYF
TRBJ1-3,TRBD1,-,TRBV5-6,TGTGCCAGCAGCCCAGGGACAGCCGGAAACACCATATATTTT,CASSPGTAGNTIYF
TRBJ2-5,TRBD2,-,TRBV7-2,TGTGCCAGCCGGAGCGGGGCCGGGGCCCAGTACTTC,CASRSGAGAQYF
TRBJ2-5,TRBD2,-,TRBV5-6,TGTGCCAGCAGCCTTACTCGGACTAGTCGAGAGACCCAGTACTTC,CASSLTRTSRETQYF
TRBJ2-1,-,many,TRBV20-1,TGCAGCGCTAGAGGCCCTCCCTACAATGAGCAGTTCTTC,CSARGPPYNEQFF
TRBJ2-1,-,many,TRBV7-2,TGTGCCAGCAGCTCCCGGGGGTTGGGGAAGAATGAGCAGTTCTTC,CASSSRGLGKNEQFF
TRBJ2-1,TRBD1,many,TRBV24-1,TGTGCCACCAGTGATTTGGACAGGGTGGATGAGCAGTTCTTC,CATSDLDRVDEQFF
TRBJ2-3,TRBD1,many,TRBV7-2,TGTGCCAGCAGCTTAGGACAGGGCAAGCAGTATTTT,CASSLGQGKQYF
TRBJ2-7,-,many,TRBV11-2,TGTGCCAGCAGCGACAGGATCAGTCCGTACTTC,CASSDRISPYF
TRBJ2-2,TRBD1,few,TRBV9,TGTGCCAGCAGCCTCCGACAGGGGGCACGAAAGGGCGGGGAGCTGTTTTTT,CASSLRQGARKGGELFF
TRBJ2-5,-,many,TRBV7-2,TGTGCCAGCAGCTCGCGGGAGACCCAGTACTTC,CASSSRETQYF
TRBJ1-5,TRBD1,few,TRBV20-1,TGCAGTGCTACACAGGGGGCGGGCCAGCCCCAGCATTTT,CSATQGAGQPQHF